The 20 T cell receptor beta chains given below trace back to one sample, sequenced in a study of T cells after somatic rescue of genetic block. The repertoire was sequenced with immunoSEQ multiplex PCR; TCRdb's copy has only in-frame clones and lacks some. The sample includes some 14,000 clones, roughly 70% of them seen just once. Input material: peripheral blood mononuclear cells (PBMCs). The source is a boy aged 5 to 17.

This clone rates as medium-sized (0.01 to 0.1%). This chain joins TRBV6-6 and TRBJ1-2, with a tentative D call TRBD1 (5 bases). The CDR3 spans 14 residues. CDR1 and CDR2 (germline): MNHNY, SVGAGI (reference sequence). V lost 2 bases, J lost 10 bases, and 17 bases lay in between. CDR3 amino acids: CASSYGHGALDYTF. CDR3 sequence (DNA): TGTGCCAGCAGTTACGGCCACGGGGCCCTAGACTACACCTTC.

This clone was observed a handful of times. The chain couples TRBV21-1 to TRBJ2-1; the DNA was not used to check the table's D call, TRBD2. TRBV21-1 is a listed pseudogene. CDR3 length equals 14 residues. The CDR3 region is CASSTLAGACEQFF. In nucleotides, the CDR3 is TGTGCCAGCAGCACCTTAGCGGGAGCATGCGAGCAGTTCTTC.

The CDR3 here is CASSLEGGGRSYEQYF. CDR3 DNA sequence: TGTGCCAGCAGCTTAGAGGGGGGGGGCAGATCCTACGAGCAGTACTTC. The V and J genes are TRBV13 and TRBJ2-7; perhaps TRBD2 as D (7 bases). The germline V gene has CDR1 PRHDT and CDR2 FYEKMQ (reference sequence). Trimming stripped 1 base from V and 1 base from J, with 14 bases between. The CDR3 loop spans 16 amino acids. Full variable domain (rest looked up from reference TRBV13 and TRBJ2-7): AAGVIQSPRHLIKEKRETATLKCYPIPRHDTVYWYQQGPGQDPQFLISFYEKMQSDKGSIPDRFSAQQFSDYHSELNMSSLELGDSALYFCASSLEGGGRSYEQYFGPGTRLTVT.

The J gene is TRBJ2-1, the V gene TRBV11-3, with 12 bases lining up with TRBD2. Germline lookup yields CDR1 SGHNT and CDR2 YENEEA. This CDR3 is built from 15 residues. The V segment lost 4 bases and the J segment 3 bases; nucleotides outside the gene matches: 1. The chain's CDR3 is CASSSTSGSYNEQFF. DNA for the CDR3: TGTGCCAGCAGCTCGACTAGCGGGAGCTACAATGAGCAGTTCTTC.

The chain couples TRBV21-1 to TRBJ2-5; no check of the table's D call, TRBD2, against the DNA was made. TRBV21-1 is recorded as a pseudogene. The CDR3 has 16 amino acids. This CDR3 reads CASSYLSGKEQETQYF. CDR3 nucleotide sequence: TGTGCCAGCAGCTACCTAAGCGGGAAGGAACAAGAGACCCAGTACTTC.

The CDR3 DNA reads TGTGCCAGCAGCTTAACAGGCAATTCACCCCTCCACTTT. It specifies CASSLTGNSPLHF. The chain couples TRBV7-2 to TRBJ1-6, with a tentative D call TRBD1 (5 bases). Germline CDR1 reads SGHTA; CDR2 reads FQGNSA. The V gene lost 2 bases and the J gene lost 7 bases, with 6 bases spanning the gap. The CDR3 contains 13 residues.

The rearrangement links TRBV6-5 to TRBJ1-3; D possibly corresponds to TRBD1 (6 bases). CDR3 size: 15 residues. Deletions cut 6 bases from V and 0 bases from J, with 12 bases between. The germline V gene encodes CDR1 MNHEY and CDR2 SVGAGI. This chain's CDR3 is CASRLDRHSGNTIYF. Here the CDR3 DNA reads TGTGCCAGCAGATTAGACAGGCACTCTGGAAACACCATATATTTT.

This sequence joins TRBV11-2 and TRBJ1-2; D unclear. The germline V and J ends were trimmed by 1 base and 4 bases, with 16 bases remaining between them. Per germline, CDR1 SGHAT and CDR2 FQNNGV. The CDR3 runs 16 residues. Here the CDR3 reads CASSLAAGASLYGYTF. In DNA, the CDR3 is TGTGCCAGCAGCTTAGCGGCAGGAGCGTCTCTCTATGGCTACACCTTC.

This clone was detected a few times. This chain uses TRBV19 with TRBJ1-3, with 9 positions matching TRBD1. V lost 6 bases and J lost 6; bases outside the gene matches: 9. The CDR3 loop spans 15 amino acids. Germline V lookup: CDR1 LNHDA, CDR2 SQIVND (reference sequence). The CDR3 bases are TGTGCCAGTAGGCCTTCACAGGGGGCGGAAAACACCATATATTTT. Protein: CASRPSQGAENTIYF.

The chain links TRBV6-6 to TRBJ2-7; D call uncertain. Per the germline V gene, CDR1 is MNHNY and CDR2 is SVGAGI (reference sequence). This CDR3 is built from 13 residues. The V and J ends lost 7 bases and 0 bases respectively, with 10 bases between them. The CDR3 sequence is CASTGPNSYEQYF. As DNA, the CDR3 is TGTGCCAGCACTGGGCCGAACTCCTACGAGCAGTACTTC.

In its sample, this clone was seen once. The V and J genes are TRBV14 and TRBJ2-3; 11 nucleotides line up with TRBD2. The V gene end was trimmed by 10 bases and the J gene end by 5 bases; junction bases not matched to a gene: 11. Germline V CDR1 and CDR2: SGHDN, FVKESK. CDR3 length equals 15 residues. The CDR3 reads CAKVSGGGIIDTQYF. DNA for the CDR3: TGTGCCAAAGTTAGCGGGGGGGGCATAATAGATACGCAGTATTTT.

The V call is TRBV5-1, the J call TRBJ2-5; maybe TRBD1 (5 bases). The CDR3 runs to 12 residues. CDR1 is SGHRS and CDR2 is YFSETQ in the germline V gene. V lost 4 bases, J lost 1 base, and 5 bases lay in between. The CDR3 DNA is TGCGCCAGCAGCGACAGCCAAGAGACCCAGTACTTC. Protein: CASSDSQETQYF.

The count of this clone is one. The chain has TRBV7-8 and TRBJ2-7; D uncertain. CDR1 SGHVS and CDR2 FQNEAQ come from the germline V gene. V was cut by 3 bases and J by 0 bases, with 12 bases left in between. CDR3 size: 15 residues. The CDR3 DNA follows: TGTGCCAGCAGCTTCAGGACCCCAAGCTCCTACGAGCAGTACTTC. Protein sequence: CASSFRTPSSYEQYF.

This rearrangement joins TRBV30 to TRBJ1-2, with D maybe TRBD1 (5 bases). Germline V gives CDR1 GTSNPN, CDR2 SVGIG (reference sequence). The CDR3 sequence is 14 residues long. V was shortened by 0 bases and J by 4 bases, with 12 bases between the two germline ends. CDR3 sequence (DNA): TGTGCCTGGAGTGTACGGGGCAGGCCCTATGGCTACACCTTC. The encoded protein is CAWSVRGRPYGYTF.

The chain links TRBV6-6 to TRBJ1-1; D gene ambiguous. The germline CDR1 and CDR2 sequences are MNHNY and SVGAGI (reference sequence). Trimming shortened V by 2 bases and J by 14 bases, and 15 bases separated the two germline ends. This CDR3 is built from 12 residues. DNA of the CDR3: TGTGCCAGCAGTTACACCCCGACTCAGTTCTTCTTT. This gives the protein CASSYTPTQFFF.

The chain couples TRBV10-3 to TRBJ1-2, with D possibly matching TRBD1 (6 bases). The length of the CDR3 is 17 residues. V lost 6 bases and J lost 1, with 21 bases in between. Germline CDR1 reads ENHRY; CDR2 reads SYGVKD. The CDR3 here is CAIRSGRGTPFNYGYTF. CDR3 sequence (DNA): TGTGCCATCAGGTCCGGCCGGGGGACACCGTTTAACTATGGCTACACCTTC.

The gene calls are TRBV11-2 and TRBJ1-4; D is uncertain. Germline CDR1 and CDR2: SGHAT and FQNNGV. CDR3 length equals 17 residues. V lost 0 bases and J lost 4, with 15 bases in between. CDR3: CASSLDRRAGRNEKLFF. CDR3 DNA: TGTGCCAGCAGCTTAGACCGCCGGGCGGGTCGTAATGAAAAACTGTTTTTT.

This clone has only a few counts. The V call is TRBV6-5, the J call TRBJ1-1; no reliable D call. CDR3 length equals 15 residues. Per germline, CDR1 MNHEY and CDR2 SVGAGI. Trimming took 5 bases from V and 0 from J, leaving 13 bases between them. The chain's CDR3 is CASSPDDIMNTEAFF. CDR3 coding DNA: TGTGCCAGCAGTCCCGATGATATCATGAACACTGAAGCTTTCTTT.

This clone was counted between two and nine times. The chain links TRBV10-3 to TRBJ1-1; D is unclear. CDR3 length: 14 residues. Germline CDR1 ENHRY, CDR2 SYGVKD. Trimming cost V 4 bases and J 0 bases, with 9 bases left between them. CDR3 sequence (DNA): TGTGCCATCAGTGTTGGGCGAATGAACACTGAAGCTTTCTTT. Translation gives CAISVGRMNTEAFF.

The chain employs TRBV5-1 and TRBJ1-4, with 7 nucleotides matching TRBD1. The germline V gene has CDR1 SGHRS and CDR2 YFSETQ. This CDR3 is built from 16 residues. V was pared by 7 bases and J by 0 bases, with 9 bases of the junction left unmatched. The CDR3 DNA follows: TGCGCCAGCCGAAGCGGGACAGTGTCAACTAATGAAAAACTGTTTTTT. Translation: CASRSGTVSTNEKLFF.